The 5 T cell receptor beta chains given below trace back to one sample, sequenced in a study of siplizumab effects on memory and regulatory T cells. Profiling relied on immunoSEQ multiplex PCR, and the TCRdb table lists in-frame clones only, not all of them. This table has roughly 100,000 clones, 95% to 97% appearing once. The sample comprised naive CD4+ T cells sorted from blood. The receptors were gathered from a human donor in good health.

This clone was detected only once. The chain uses TRBV7-9 and TRBJ2-5; perhaps TRBD2 as D (6 bases). Germline-derived CDR1 and CDR2 are SEHNR and FQNEAQ (reference sequence). CDR3 size: 11 residues. V lost 8 bases and J lost 2, with 6 bases in between. The CDR3 DNA sequence: TGTGCCAGCGGGGGGCAAGAGACCCAGTACTTC. Its protein is CASGGQETQYF.

The CDR3 protein is CASSLSFSAYNEQFF. CDR3 sequence (DNA): TGTGCCAGCAGCTTAAGTTTTAGCGCCTACAATGAGCAGTTCTTC. V usage is TRBV7-2 and J usage is TRBJ2-1; D may be TRBD2 (5 bases). CDR1 and CDR2 from the germline V gene are SGHTA and FQGNSA. This CDR3 has 15 amino acids. Trimming cost V 2 bases and J 2 bases, with 10 bases left between them.

This rearrangement joins TRBV7-6 to TRBJ2-3; the D is unclear. The CDR3 covers 13 residues. V was clipped by 5 bases and J by 2 bases, with 8 bases between them. Germline V lookup: CDR1 SGHVS, CDR2 FNYEAQ. The DNA for the CDR3 is TGTGCCAGCAGCCCAAGACCCACAGATACGCAGTATTTT. This translates into CASSPRPTDTQYF.

The genes are TRBV4-3 and TRBJ2-1; D not resolved. V lost 3 bases and J lost 10, with 7 bases in between. CDR3 size: 11 residues. Germline lookup yields CDR1 LGHNA and CDR2 YSLEER. The CDR3 DNA reads as TGCGCCAGCAGCCAGGGTCTAGAGCAGTTCTTC. It encodes CASSQGLEQFF.

The J gene is TRBJ1-2, the V gene TRBV6-1; no definite D call. The CDR3 spans 13 residues. Trimming cost V 6 bases and J 4 bases, with 12 bases left between them. The V gene's germline CDR1 is MNHNS and CDR2 SASEGT. CDR3 bases: TGTGCCAGCAGACCTGGGAGTCCCTATGGCTACACCTTC. As protein: CASRPGSPYGYTF.